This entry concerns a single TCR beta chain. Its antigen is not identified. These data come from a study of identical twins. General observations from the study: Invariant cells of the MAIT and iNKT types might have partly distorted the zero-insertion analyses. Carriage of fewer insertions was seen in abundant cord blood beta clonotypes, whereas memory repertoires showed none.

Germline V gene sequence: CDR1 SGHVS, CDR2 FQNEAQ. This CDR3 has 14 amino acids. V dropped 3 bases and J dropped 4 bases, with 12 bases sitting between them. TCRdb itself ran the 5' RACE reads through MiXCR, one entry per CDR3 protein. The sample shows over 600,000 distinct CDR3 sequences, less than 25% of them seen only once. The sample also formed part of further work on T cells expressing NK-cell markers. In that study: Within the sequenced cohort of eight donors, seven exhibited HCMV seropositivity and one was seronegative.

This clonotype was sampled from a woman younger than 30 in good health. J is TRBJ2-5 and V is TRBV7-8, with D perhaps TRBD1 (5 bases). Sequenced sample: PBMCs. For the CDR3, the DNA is TGTGCCAGCAGCTTGCCTGGGGCTGGAGAGACCCAGTACTTC. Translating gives CASSLPGAGETQYF.